This T cell receptor (beta chain) comes out of a study of human T cells and chemical hapten exposure. CDR1 is LGHNT, CDR2 FRNRAP, per germline. The V and J ends lost 5 bases and 3 bases, in that order; junction bases with no gene match: 9. This CDR3 contains 15 residues. This clonotype was found a few times. This sample's time point: patch test 2, 6 weeks after DPC sensitization. Treatment given: therapeutic diphenylcyclopropenone sensitization with weekly scalp DPC. TCRdb independently ran MiXCR on the RACE reads; one entry per CDR3 protein. The top ten hold 1.3% of the sample, which has approximately 89,000 distinct CDR3 sequences, around 6.7% seen once.

The chain combines TRBV12-5 with TRBJ1-1; TRBD1 matches at 7 bases. The sequencing here drew on whole blood, taken in connection with sensitization to the hapten diphenylcyclopropenone (DPC). This sequence originates from a woman aged 30 to 39 with alopecia areata. Some clones in this sample may be carry-over from other donors' samples. This chain's CDR3 is CASGAGKGADTEAFF. DNA of the CDR3: TGTGCTAGTGGTGCGGGGAAGGGGGCAGACACTGAAGCTTTCTTT.